The 17 T cell receptor beta chains presented below share a single source sample, sequenced in a study of T cell repertoires in cytomegalovirus infection. MiXCR, applied by TCRdb to the reads, yields one record per CDR3 protein. The table has hundreds of thousands of distinct CDR3 sequences, roughly 30% seen once. No antigen has been identified for these receptors. Sequences were derived from cultured CD8+ T cells from PBMCs, sampled from culture after CMV antigen stimulation. The origin of the receptors is a human donor in good health (CMV status not recorded). Some clones in this sample may be carry-over from other donors' samples.

The chain carries TRBV19 and TRBJ2-3, with 12 bases matching TRBD1. Trimming cost V 6 bases and J 1 base; bases outside gene matches: 11. The CDR3 loop spans 18 amino acids. CDR1 and CDR2 (germline): LNHDA, SQIVND (reference sequence). The CDR3 loop is CASSRDRGLPKGTDTQYF. The CDR3 nucleotides read TGTGCCAGTAGCAGGGACAGGGGGCTCCCCAAAGGCACAGATACGCAGTATTTT.

The chain carries TRBV7-9 and TRBJ1-6; no clear D. This CDR3 is built from 14 residues. V shed 0 bases and J shed 7 bases, with 7 bases lying between them. Per germline, CDR1 SEHNR and CDR2 FQNEAQ (reference sequence). CDR3 nucleotides: TGTGCCAGCAGCTTAGCGAGTGGGAATTCACCCCTCCACTTT. Protein product: CASSLASGNSPLHF. The full variable domain, completed using reference TRBV7-9 and TRBJ1-6, is DTGVSQNPRHKITKRGQNVTFRCDPISEHNRLYWYRQTLGQGPEFLTYFQNEAQLEKSRLLSDRFSAERPKGSFSTLEIQRTEQGDSAMYLCASSLASGNSPLHFGNGTRLTVT.

This chain links TRBV19 with TRBJ1-2; D is undetermined. Between the trimmed V and J ends, which lost 10 bases and 0 bases, there was a span of 12 bases. The CDR3 has 13 residues. In germline, CDR1 is LNHDA, CDR2 SQIVND (reference sequence). The CDR3 coding sequence is TGTGCCACCCTAGGATTTTCTAACTATGGCTACACCTTC. Translation: CATLGFSNYGYTF.

This clonotype was counted only a few times. The chain carries TRBV7-9 and TRBJ2-5; 10 positions match TRBD1. V shed 5 bases and J 2 bases; nucleotides not matched to a gene: 11. The CDR3 consists of 17 residues. Germline V CDR1 and CDR2: SEHNR, FQNEAQ (reference sequence). As DNA, the CDR3 is TGTGCCAGCAGCCCCCCGCCGGGACAGGGGTGGCAAGAGACCCAGTACTTC. Amino acid sequence: CASSPPPGQGWQETQYF.

Worth noting for this clonotype: Sequence at one end of the junction differs from germline and may be a read error. The gene calls are TRBV5-6 and TRBJ1-1; a weak D match, TRBD1 (5 bases). Germline V gene data show CDR1 as SGHDT and CDR2 as YYEEEE. The CDR3 length is 13 residues. The chain's CDR3 is CVSSFGEGVEAFF. As DNA, the CDR3 is TGTGTCAGCAGCTTTGGTGAAGGGGTTGAAGCTTTCTTT.

This sequence joins TRBV20-1 and TRBJ1-6; D is possibly TRBD1 (5 bases). The CDR3 extends over 14 amino acids. The germline CDR1 and CDR2 sequences are DFQATT and SNEGSKA (reference sequence). V lost 6 bases to trimming and J lost 4 bases, with 13 bases between them. This chain's CDR3 is CSASGTAYNSPLHF. CDR3 DNA sequence: TGCAGTGCCTCCGGGACGGCTTATAATTCACCCCTCCACTTT.

This chain connects TRBV7-9 to TRBJ2-7; 7 positions match TRBD1. V trimming: 5 bases; J trimming: 5 bases; junction bases outside the gene matches: 12. Germline CDR1 reads SEHNR; CDR2 reads FQNEAQ (reference sequence). The CDR3 length is 15 residues. CDR3 DNA: TGTGCCAGCAGCCCCCGAGAGGGGGCGAGAGACGAGCAGTACGTC. It specifies CASSPREGARDEQYV.

This clonotype occurred a few times. The genes are TRBV10-3 and TRBJ1-4; D might be TRBD1 (6 bases). V lost 2 bases and J lost 3, with 7 bases in between. CDR1 is ENHRY, CDR2 SYGVKD, per germline. The CDR3 runs to 14 residues. The CDR3 protein is CAISEAGANEKLFF. The CDR3 coding sequence is TGTGCCATCAGTGAGGCAGGGGCTAATGAAAAACTGTTTTTT.

This clonotype was found a few times. The rearrangement links TRBV6-6 to TRBJ1-2; 7 positions agree with TRBD1. CDR1 and CDR2 (germline): MNHNY, SVGAGI (reference sequence). The CDR3 runs 13 residues. V lost 6 bases and J lost 3; bases outside the gene matches: 4. CDR3 residues: CASRNRGDYGYTF. In DNA, the CDR3 is TGTGCCAGCAGAAACAGGGGCGACTATGGCTACACCTTC.

In this sample, this clonotype turned up a few times. The V gene is TRBV12-3 or TRBV12-4, the J gene TRBJ1-3, with TRBD1 matching 7 bases. The CDR3 totals 14 residues. Trimming removed 5 bases from V and 7 bases from J; junction bases left unmatched: 8. CDR3 DNA: TGTGCCAGCAGTCTACTCGGGACAGAGAACACCATATATTTT. This encodes CASSLLGTENTIYF.

The chain employs TRBV9 and TRBJ2-7; 8 bases agree with TRBD1. CDR3 length equals 15 residues. Germline CDR1 reads SGDLS; CDR2 reads YYNGEE. V shed 2 bases and J 3 bases; nucleotides not matched to a gene: 7. The CDR3 region has the DNA TGTGCCAGCAGCGTTGGGCCGGGACAGGACTACGAGCAGTACTTC. This gives the protein CASSVGPGQDYEQYF.

The V and J genes are TRBV6-8 and TRBJ1-2; no clear D. CDR1 MNHGY and CDR2 SAAAGT come from the germline V gene. There are 14 residues in the CDR3. Trimming left V 0 bases short and J 4 bases short, with 9 bases between. CDR3 nucleotides: TGTGCCAGCAGTTACTCGACGCAGAGCTATGGCTACACCTTC. This codes for CASSYSTQSYGYTF.

The CDR3 is CASSEAERPSYEQYV. DNA of the CDR3: TGTGCCAGCAGTGAAGCGGAGAGACCGTCCTACGAGCAGTACGTC. The chain combines TRBV2 with TRBJ2-7; unclear D gene. Trimming took 0 bases from V and 1 from J, leaving 10 bases between them. The CDR3 has 15 amino acids. Germline-derived CDR1 and CDR2 are SNHLY and FYNNEI.

This clonotype turned up a few times. The CDR3 nucleotides read TGTGCCATCACCAGCGCCAGACAGAACAATGAGCAGTTCTTC. This gives the protein CAITSARQNNEQFF. The V gene is TRBV10-3, the J gene TRBJ2-1; D might be TRBD1 (5 bases). The CDR3 consists of 14 residues. CDR1 is ENHRY and CDR2 is SYGVKD in the germline V gene. Trimming took off 7 bases at V and 5 bases at J, with 15 bases between the two ends.

This clonotype was counted only a few times. The rearrangement uses TRBV12-5 and TRBJ1-4, with TRBD1 identical over 9 bases. Looked up from germline, CDR1 is LGHNT and CDR2 is FRNRAP. V was clipped by 5 bases and J by 10 bases; unmatched bases: 11. There are 15 residues in the CDR3. The CDR3, as DNA: TGTGCTAGTGGTCCCACAGGGGGCGAACCTGGAAAACTGTTTTTT. Its translation is CASGPTGGEPGKLFF.

This clonotype was found many times. The V gene is TRBV6-5, the J gene TRBJ2-1, with 7 bases that match TRBD2. The germline V gene encodes CDR1 MNHEY and CDR2 SVGAGI. There are 17 residues in the CDR3. V lost 6 bases and J lost 7; bases outside the gene matches: 18. The DNA of the CDR3 is TGTGCCAGCAGCTCACCTTACGGGAGGCTGGCTAGGAATGAGCAGTTCTTC. Translating it yields CASSSPYGRLARNEQFF.

This clonotype has just a few counts. This chain joins TRBV7-4 and TRBJ1-5; D gene uncertain. V was cut by 10 bases and J by 11 bases, with 18 bases left in between. Germline lookup yields CDR1 SGHVT and CDR2 SQSDAQ. This CDR3 region has 12 residues. CDR3 sequence reads: CATSESSRAQHF. For the CDR3, the DNA is TGTGCCACATCTGAGAGCTCTAGAGCCCAGCATTTT.